The 4 T cell receptor beta chains given below trace back to one sample, sequenced in a study of T-cell memory formation after mild COVID-19. TCRdb reanalysed the 5' RACE reads using MiXCR and keeps one entry per CDR3 protein. The data show about 350,000 distinct CDR3 sequences, roughly 14% seen once. Material for sequencing was PBMCs or a T cell subset sorted from them (not recorded which). These receptor sequences come from a man aged 18 to 29 who had mild COVID-19 (a few samples of this study predate the infection). Cell type and time point are not known.

This rearrangement joins TRBV4-1 to TRBJ2-1; possible D gene TRBD1, 5 bases. The CDR3 is 13 amino acids. Per the germline V gene, CDR1 is MGHRA and CDR2 is YSYEKL. Trimming removed 4 bases at V and 9 bases at J, with 13 bases between. As DNA, the CDR3 is TGCGCCAGCAGCCCGGACCCAGGGATTGAGCAGTTCTTC. This gives the protein CASSPDPGIEQFF.

The table lists this clonotype with many counts. The chain combines TRBV5-1 with TRBJ2-3, with a tentative D call TRBD1 (7 bases). Per the germline V gene, CDR1 is SGHRS and CDR2 is YFSETQ. V lost 4 bases and J 7 bases, leaving 10 bases between the germline ends. The length of the CDR3 is 12 residues. The CDR3 DNA follows: TGCGCCAGCAGCGCGGGACAGAATACGCAGTATTTT. Amino acid sequence: CASSAGQNTQYF.

This clonotype has only a few counts. The rearrangement links TRBV13 to TRBJ2-2; D may be TRBD1 (5 bases). The CDR3 runs to 14 residues. Looked up from germline, CDR1 is PRHDT and CDR2 is FYEKMQ (reference sequence). Trimming shortened V by 0 bases and J by 7 bases, and 9 bases separated the two germline ends. The CDR3 is CASSLGLRVGELFF. Here the CDR3 DNA reads TGTGCCAGCAGCTTAGGCCTCAGGGTCGGGGAGCTGTTTTTT.

The chain joins TRBV12-3 or TRBV12-4 to TRBJ1-3; unclear D gene. CDR3 size: 16 residues. V shed 7 bases and J shed 0 bases, with 16 bases lying between them. The CDR3 is CASKLHTANSGNTIYF. DNA of the CDR3: TGTGCCAGCAAGTTGCACACGGCCAACTCTGGAAACACCATATATTTT.